A single sample gave rise to the 15 T cell receptor beta chains below, sequenced in a study of T cell repertoires in cytomegalovirus infection. Their specific antigens are unknown. TCRdb processed the reads anew with MiXCR; each CDR3 protein has one entry. Found here are 600,000 to 700,000 distinct CDR3 sequences, about 33% of them singletons; the top ten hold about 20%. The sample was cultured PBMCs, taken from culture after CMV antigen stimulation. The origin of the receptors is a human donor in good health (CMV status not recorded). Some clones in this sample may be carry-over from other donors' samples.

V is TRBV9 and J is TRBJ2-7; D perhaps matches TRBD1 (5 bases). Deletions cut 7 bases from V and 6 bases from J, with 20 bases between. CDR1 is SGDLS and CDR2 is YYNGEE in the germline V gene. The CDR3 loop spans 14 amino acids. CDR3 in DNA: TGTGCCAGCGGAAAGGCCGCAGGGAAGGCCGAGCAGTACTTC. It codes for CASGKAAGKAEQYF.

The genes are TRBV11-2 and TRBJ2-7; D might be TRBD2 (6 bases). The CDR3 has 15 amino acids. Germline V gene lookup returns CDR1 SGHAT and CDR2 FQNNGV. V was cut by 5 bases and J by 6 bases, with 20 bases left in between. Here the CDR3 DNA reads TGTGCCAGCAGCCTCCGCGCGGGACCCCCGGGCGAGCAGTACTTC. It specifies CASSLRAGPPGEQYF. Full variable domain (rest looked up from reference TRBV11-2 and TRBJ2-7): EAGVAQSPRYKIIEKRQSVAFWCNPISGHATLYWYQQILGQGPKLLIQFQNNGVVDDSQLPKDRFSAERLKGVDSTLKIQPAKLEDSAVYLCASSLRAGPPGEQYFGPGTRLTVT.

The J gene is TRBJ2-7, the V gene TRBV20-1; D unresolved. The V end lost 5 bases, the J end lost 6 bases, and 26 bases lay between the germline ends. The CDR3 covers 16 residues. CDR1 DFQATT and CDR2 SNEGSKA come from the germline V gene (reference sequence). The CDR3: CSAYYLGRMGRAEQYF. The CDR3 DNA sequence: TGCAGTGCTTACTACTTGGGAAGGATGGGAAGGGCCGAGCAGTACTTC.

V and J are TRBV6-6 and TRBJ1-6; D is possibly TRBD1 (5 bases). Between the trimmed V and J ends, which lost 2 bases and 10 bases, there was a span of 15 bases. The germline V gene encodes CDR1 MNHNY and CDR2 SVGAGI (reference sequence). The CDR3 consists of 15 residues. CDR3 protein: CASSYAGRTESPLHF. The CDR3 DNA follows: TGTGCCAGCAGTTACGCAGGGAGGACGGAATCACCCCTCCACTTT.

The chain links TRBV5-6 to TRBJ2-2; TRBD1 matches 7 bases. The CDR3 loop spans 14 amino acids. Germline loops: CDR1 SGHDT, CDR2 YYEEEE. Trimming at V came to 2 bases and at J to 7 bases, leaving 5 bases not matched to a gene. DNA for the CDR3: TGTGCCAGCAGCTTCCGACAGGGCGGCGGGGAGCTGTTTTTT. Its translation: CASSFRQGGGELFF.

The rearrangement joins TRBV10-3 to TRBJ2-1; a possible D gene is TRBD2 (6 bases). In germline, CDR1 is ENHRY, CDR2 SYGVKD. This CDR3 contains 12 residues. Trimming cost V 5 bases and J 9 bases, with 11 bases left between them. DNA for the CDR3: TGTGCCATCAGTCATAGCGGAGTTGAGCAGTTCTTC. Residues: CAISHSGVEQFF.

The CDR3 DNA reads as TGTGCCAGTAGTATAGTTCCCAGCGGGAGACCGTACGAGCAGTACTTC. It yields the protein CASSIVPSGRPYEQYF. The rearrangement links TRBV19 to TRBJ2-7; 8 bases match TRBD2. This CDR3 has 16 amino acids. Trimming cost V 1 base and J 4 bases; bases outside gene matches: 9. In germline, CDR1 is LNHDA, CDR2 SQIVND (reference sequence).

The gene calls are TRBV10-3 and TRBJ1-5, with TRBD1 matching 9 bases. The germline gives CDR1 ENHRY, CDR2 SYGVKD. The CDR3 has 16 residues. The trim removed 1 base at V and 2 bases at J, leaving 3 bases unmatched. This CDR3 is CAISEWGQGGNQPQHF. The CDR3 DNA follows: TGTGCCATCAGTGAGTGGGGACAGGGTGGCAATCAGCCCCAGCATTTT.

There are a few counts of this clonotype. J is TRBJ2-3 and V is TRBV29-1; D unclear. Trimming pared 4 bases from V and 3 bases from J, leaving 8 bases between. The length of the CDR3 is 12 residues. Germline-derived CDR1 and CDR2 are SQVTM and ANQGSEA. CDR3 sequence (DNA): TGCAGCGTTGTATTGGGGACAGATACGCAGTATTTT. Protein sequence: CSVVLGTDTQYF.

This clonotype has more than one count but fewer than ten. This chain connects TRBV11-2 to TRBJ2-7; TRBD2 matches at 9 bases. Germline lookup yields CDR1 SGHAT and CDR2 FQNNGV. V shed 6 bases and J 6 bases; nucleotides not matched to a gene: 6. This CDR3 contains 13 residues. The CDR3 sequence is CASRASGKAEQYF. The CDR3 nucleotides are TGTGCCAGCAGGGCTAGCGGGAAGGCCGAGCAGTACTTC.

This chain uses TRBV4-3 with TRBJ1-4; 11 nucleotides agree with TRBD1. Germline CDR1 LGHNA, CDR2 YSLEER. The trim removed 0 bases at V and 10 bases at J, leaving 7 bases unmatched. The length of the CDR3 is 16 residues. The CDR3 here is CASSQEVGGQGGKLFF. CDR3 sequence (DNA): TGCGCCAGCAGCCAAGAAGTGGGGGGACAGGGGGGAAAACTGTTTTTT.

This clonotype was detected only once. The rearrangement uses TRBV6-5 and TRBJ1-5, with a tentative D call TRBD1 (6 bases). V shed 10 bases and J shed 7 bases, with 17 bases lying between them. This CDR3 region has 13 residues. The germline gives CDR1 MNHEY, CDR2 SVGAGI. CDR3 in amino acids: CATRRGANQPQHF. CDR3 bases: TGTGCCACCCGTCGGGGGGCGAACCAGCCCCAGCATTTT.

Ten or more counts support this clonotype. This rearrangement joins TRBV7-8 to TRBJ1-5; 8 bases agree with TRBD1. The CDR3 length is 15 residues. V dropped 8 bases and J dropped 6; count of bases not matched to a gene: 12. Germline V gene sequence: CDR1 SGHVS, CDR2 FQNEAQ. In DNA, the CDR3 is TGTGCCAGCGGGGGGGGCAGGGGGCAAGGTCAGCCCCAGCATTTT. Encoded protein: CASGGGRGQGQPQHF.

This clonotype was seen a handful of times. This chain links TRBV7-6 with TRBJ2-7; either TRBD1 or TRBD2 may supply D (6 bases each). CDR1 is SGHVS and CDR2 is FNYEAQ in the germline V gene. The V end was cut by 1 base, the J end by 2 bases, with 12 bases between. This CDR3 spans 15 amino acids. CDR3 coding DNA: TGTGCCAGCAGCTTAGTTCGGGGGCCCACCTACGAGCAGTACTTC. Translation gives CASSLVRGPTYEQYF.

A few counts support this clonotype. The gene calls are TRBV7-2 and TRBJ1-4, with D hard to call. Per germline, CDR1 SGHTA and CDR2 FQGNSA. Trimming took off 5 bases at V and 4 bases at J, with 11 bases between the two ends. CDR3 length: 14 amino acids. Here the CDR3 DNA reads TGTGCCAGCAGCCAGAACGGCTATAATGAAAAACTGTTTTTT. Residues: CASSQNGYNEKLFF.